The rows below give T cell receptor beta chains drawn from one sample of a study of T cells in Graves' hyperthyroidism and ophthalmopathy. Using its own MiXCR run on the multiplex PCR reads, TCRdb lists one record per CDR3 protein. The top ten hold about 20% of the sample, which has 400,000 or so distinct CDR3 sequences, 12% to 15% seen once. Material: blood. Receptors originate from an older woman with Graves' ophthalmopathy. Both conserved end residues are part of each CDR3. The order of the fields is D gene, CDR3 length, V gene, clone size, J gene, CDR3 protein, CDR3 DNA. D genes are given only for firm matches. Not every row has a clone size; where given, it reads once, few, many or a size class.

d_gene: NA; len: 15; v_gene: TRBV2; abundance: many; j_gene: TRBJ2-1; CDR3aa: CASSYRDRSNNEQFF; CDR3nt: TGTGCCAGCAGTTACAGGGATCGGTCCAACAATGAGCAGTTCTTC
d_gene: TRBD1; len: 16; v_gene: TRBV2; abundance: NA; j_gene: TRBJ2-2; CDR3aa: CASNRDRGLGTGELFF; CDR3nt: TGTGCCAGCAATCGGGACAGGGGGCTGGGCACCGGGGAGCTGTTTTTT
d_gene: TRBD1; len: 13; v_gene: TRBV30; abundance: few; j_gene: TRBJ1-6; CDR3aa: CAGSTGGNSPLHF; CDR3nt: TGTGCCGGATCGACAGGGGGGAATTCACCCCTCCACTTT
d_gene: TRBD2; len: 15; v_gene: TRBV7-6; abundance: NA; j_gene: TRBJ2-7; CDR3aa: CASSLSAGGPGEQYF; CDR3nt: TGTGCCAGCAGCCTGTCTGCGGGAGGGCCGGGCGAGCAGTACTTC
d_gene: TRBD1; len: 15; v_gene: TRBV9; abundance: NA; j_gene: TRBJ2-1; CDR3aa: CASSAEGQGINEQFF; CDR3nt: TGTGCCAGCAGCGCCGAGGGACAGGGCATAAATGAGCAGTTCTTC
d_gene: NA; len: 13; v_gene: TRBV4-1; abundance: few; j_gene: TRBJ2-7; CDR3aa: CASSQFQGNEQYF; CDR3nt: TGCGCCAGCAGCCAATTCCAGGGGAACGAGCAGTACTTC
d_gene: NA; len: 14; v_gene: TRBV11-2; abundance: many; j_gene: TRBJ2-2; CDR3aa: CASSLKTSTGELFF; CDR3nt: TGTGCCAGCAGCTTAAAGACGAGCACCGGGGAGCTGTTTTTT
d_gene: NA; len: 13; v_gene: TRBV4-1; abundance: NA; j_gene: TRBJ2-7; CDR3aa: CASLSGETYEQYF; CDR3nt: TGCGCCAGCTTGTCAGGAGAAACCTACGAGCAGTACTTC
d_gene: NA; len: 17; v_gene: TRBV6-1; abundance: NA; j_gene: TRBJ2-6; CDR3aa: CASSGTQWGIGANVLTF; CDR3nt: TGTGCCAGCAGTGGCACGCAGTGGGGGATTGGGGCCAACGTCCTGACTTTC
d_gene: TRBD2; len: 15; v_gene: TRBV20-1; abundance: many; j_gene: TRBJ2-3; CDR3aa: CSAYPSSGVTDTQYF; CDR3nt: TGCAGTGCTTATCCGTCTAGCGGAGTCACAGATACGCAGTATTTT
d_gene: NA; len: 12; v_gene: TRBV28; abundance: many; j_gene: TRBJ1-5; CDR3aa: CASRLSNQPQHF; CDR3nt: TGTGCCAGCAGATTATCCAATCAGCCCCAGCATTTT
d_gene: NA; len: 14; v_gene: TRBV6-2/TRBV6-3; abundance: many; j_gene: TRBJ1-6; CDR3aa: CASSYGHQISPLHF; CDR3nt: TGTGCCAGCAGTTACGGACACCAGATTTCACCCCTCCACTTT
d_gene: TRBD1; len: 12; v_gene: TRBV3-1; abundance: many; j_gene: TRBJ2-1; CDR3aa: CASSLRQGEQFF; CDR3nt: TGTGCCAGCAGCCTCCGACAGGGAGAGCAGTTCTTC
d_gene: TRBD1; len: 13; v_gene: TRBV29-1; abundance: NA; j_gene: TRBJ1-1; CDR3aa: CSVDPQGGGEAFF; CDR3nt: TGCAGCGTTGACCCCCAGGGGGGTGGGGAAGCTTTCTTT
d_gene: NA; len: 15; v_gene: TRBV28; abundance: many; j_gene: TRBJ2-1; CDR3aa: CASSLPLGAYNEQFF; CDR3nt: TGTGCCAGCAGTTTACCGCTAGGGGCCTACAATGAGCAGTTCTTC
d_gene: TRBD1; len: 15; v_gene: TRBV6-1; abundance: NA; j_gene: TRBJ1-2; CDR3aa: CASSESLGQGLGYTF; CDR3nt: TGTGCCAGCAGTGAATCTCTCGGACAGGGCTTGGGCTACACCTTC
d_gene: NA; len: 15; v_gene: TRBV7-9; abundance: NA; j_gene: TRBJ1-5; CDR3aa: CASSLGHGPNQPQHF; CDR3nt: TGTGCCAGCAGCTTAGGCCACGGACCCAATCAGCCCCAGCATTTT
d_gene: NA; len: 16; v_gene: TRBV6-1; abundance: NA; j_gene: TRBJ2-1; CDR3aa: CASSEMMTGAYNEQSF; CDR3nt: TGTGCCAGCAGTGAAATGATGACAGGAGCCTACAATGAGCAGTCCTTC
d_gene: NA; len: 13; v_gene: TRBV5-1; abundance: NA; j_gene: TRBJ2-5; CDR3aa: CASSQRLQETQYF; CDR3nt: TGCGCCAGCAGTCAACGATTACAAGAGACCCAGTACTTC
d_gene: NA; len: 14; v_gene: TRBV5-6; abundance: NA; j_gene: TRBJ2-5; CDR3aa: CASNPTGGKETQYF; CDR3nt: TGTGCCAGCAACCCTACTGGCGGGAAAGAGACCCAGTACTTC
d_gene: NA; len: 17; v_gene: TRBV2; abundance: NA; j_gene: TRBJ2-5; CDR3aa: CASSVQPASRMVGTQYF; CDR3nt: TGTGCCAGCAGTGTTCAGCCCGCGTCTAGAATGGTGGGGACCCAGTACTTC
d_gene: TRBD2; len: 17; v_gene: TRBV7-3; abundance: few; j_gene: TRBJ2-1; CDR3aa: CASSRRPRTSGRDEQFF; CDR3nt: TGTGCCAGCAGCCGCCGCCCCCGGACTAGCGGGAGAGATGAGCAGTTCTTC
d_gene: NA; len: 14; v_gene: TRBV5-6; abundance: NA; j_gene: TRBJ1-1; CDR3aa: CASTLRGGVTEAFF; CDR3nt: TGTGCCAGCACTCTTCGCGGAGGGGTAACTGAAGCTTTCTTT